The 9 T cell receptor beta chains given below trace back to one sample, sequenced in a study of somatic mutations in cytotoxic T cells in rheumatoid arthritis. Data came from immunoSEQ multiplex PCR; TCRdb stores just in-frame clones and leaves some out. The sample has 15,000 to 20,000 clones, approximately 80% seen once. Sequenced input: CD8+ T cells sorted from blood. These receptors originate from an adult with rheumatoid arthritis.

The rearrangement links TRBV5-4 to TRBJ1-5; the D gene is possibly TRBD1 (5 bases). V was cut by 9 bases and J by 5 bases, with 18 bases left in between. The CDR3 extends over 14 amino acids. Germline values: CDR1 SGHNT, CDR2 YYREEE (reference sequence). The CDR3 reads CATMNRGGDQPQHF. In nucleotides, the CDR3 is TGTGCCACCATGAACCGGGGGGGGGATCAGCCCCAGCATTTT.

The V call is TRBV30, the J call TRBJ1-2; TRBD1 is a possible D gene (5 bases). Trimming shortened V by 4 bases and J by 4 bases, and 19 bases separated the two germline ends. Germline V gene data show CDR1 as GTSNPN and CDR2 as SVGIG (reference sequence). The CDR3 has 15 amino acids. CDR3 protein: CAWKVEPDSSYGYTF. The CDR3 region has the DNA TGTGCCTGGAAAGTCGAACCCGACAGCTCCTATGGCTACACCTTC.

This chain connects TRBV5-6 to TRBJ2-7; 8 bases are shared with TRBD2. Trimming at V came to 0 bases and at J to 7 bases, leaving 6 bases not matched to a gene. Germline V gene sequence: CDR1 SGHDT, CDR2 YYEEEE. CDR3 length: 14 amino acids. The CDR3, as DNA: TGTGCCAGCAGCTTGGGCGGGAGGAGTTGGGAGCAGTACTTC. Residues: CASSLGGRSWEQYF.

The chain is built from TRBV11-1 and TRBJ2-7; D remains unclear. The CDR3 covers 14 residues. Trimming left V 5 bases short and J 6 bases short, with 17 bases between. Germline assignment: CDR1 SGHAT and CDR2 FQDESV (reference sequence). CDR3 sequence reads: CASSPSLPVGEQYF. The CDR3 DNA is TGTGCCAGCAGCCCTAGTTTACCAGTGGGCGAGCAGTACTTC.

The chain carries TRBV5-1 and TRBJ2-7, with TRBD2 matching 14 bases. The CDR3 runs to 15 residues. J gave up 2 bases and V 3 bases, and 1 base lay outside the gene matches. Germline values: CDR1 SGHRS, CDR2 YFSETQ. The CDR3 protein is CASSSGLAGAYEQYF. The CDR3 nucleotides are TGCGCCAGCAGCTCGGGACTAGCGGGAGCCTACGAGCAGTACTTC.

This chain joins TRBV15 and TRBJ2-3; perhaps TRBD1 as D (5 bases). Germline values: CDR1 LNHNV, CDR2 YYDKDF (reference sequence). The CDR3 totals 16 residues. With 5 bases removed from V and 2 bases from J, the gap between germline ends came to 17 bases. CDR3 DNA sequence: TGTGCCACCAGCGCTGTTGCCAGGGCGGCCACAGATACGCAGTATTTT. Encoded protein: CATSAVARAATDTQYF. Complete variable domain (other parts from reference TRBV15 and TRBJ2-3): DAMVIQNPRYQVTQFGKPVTLSCSQTLNHNVMYWYQQKSSQAPKLLFHYYDKDFNNEADTPDNFQSRRPNTSFCFLDIRSPGLGDTAMYLCATSAVARAATDTQYFGPGTRLTVL.

The count of this clone is one. The chain combines TRBV7-2 with TRBJ2-7, with a tentative D call TRBD2 (6 bases). The CDR3 length is 13 residues. Germline CDR1 reads SGHTA; CDR2 reads FQGNSA. V lost 3 bases to trimming and J lost 2 bases, with 8 bases between them. The CDR3 DNA follows: TGTGCCAGCAGCTTGGGGGAGGCCTACGAGCAGTACTTC. Its protein is CASSLGEAYEQYF. The full variable domain, rest sourced from reference TRBV7-2 and TRBJ2-7, is GAGVSQSPSNKVTEKGKDVELRCDPISGHTALYWYRQSLGQGLEFLIYFQGNSAPDKSGLPSDRFSAERTGGSVSTLTIQRTQQEDSAVYLCASSLGEAYEQYFGPGTRLTVT.

The chain recombines TRBV11-3 with TRBJ2-2; D might be TRBD2 (5 bases). The CDR3 spans 12 residues. Germline V lookup: CDR1 SGHNT, CDR2 YENEEA. Trimming left V 8 bases short and J 7 bases short, with 11 bases between. The chain's CDR3 is CASAEGGGELFF. The CDR3 nucleotides are TGTGCCAGCGCTGAGGGCGGCGGGGAGCTGTTTTTT.

This chain connects TRBV27 to TRBJ2-7; D not resolved. Trimming pared 4 bases from V and 2 bases from J, leaving 3 bases between. The CDR3 runs to 11 residues. In germline, CDR1 is MNHEY, CDR2 SMNVEV (reference sequence). CDR3 amino acids: CASSSAYEQYF. The DNA of the CDR3 is TGTGCCAGCAGTTCCGCCTACGAGCAGTACTTC.